This T cell receptor beta chain is from a study of T-cell reconstitution after alpha-beta-depleted transplantation in children. This CDR3 spans 12 amino acids. The germline gives CDR1 DFQATT, CDR2 SNEGSKA (reference sequence). V lost 7 bases to trimming and J lost 1 base; unmatched junction nucleotides: 2. A library of TCRbeta sequences, prepared with unique molecular identifiers, was generated. TCRdb redid the calling of the PCR reads with MiXCR, one entry per CDR3 protein. The table includes fewer than 550,000 distinct CDR3 sequences, 9.5% to 13% detected once. This clonotype was detected a few times.

This clonotype was sampled from a human donor who donated a stem cell graft to a child with acute myeloid leukemia. The chain couples TRBV20-1 to TRBJ2-5; 8 bases are shared with TRBD2. The material was PBMCs from the stem cell graft donor, obtained from the stem cell graft. DNA of the CDR3: TGCAGTGTTACTAGCGGCCAAGAGACCCAGTACTTC. Translated, it gives CSVTSGQETQYF.